Given below is one TCR beta chain in context. Per the germline V gene, CDR1 is SGHTA and CDR2 is FQGNSA. V lost 5 bases and J 1 base, leaving 8 bases between the germline ends. The CDR3 consists of 13 residues. In the authors' methods: Estimation of nucleated cell counts was performed using reference gene primer amplification. This table comes from immunoSEQ multiplex PCR, and its TCRdb copy is limited to in-frame clones, with some not included. V and J calls and clone size are those listed in that table; D and trimming were worked out from the DNA. This sample has roughly 120,000 clones, with roughly 83% found just once. This sample was taken from a study of blood T cell repertoires in COVID-19. Study details: The United States, Italy and Spain were the sources of the acute and convalescent COVID-19 samples. The cDNA or gDNA used as material had been derived from T cells, B-cell-depleted T cells, or PBMCs.

The specimen sequenced was peripheral blood. This receptor was taken from a human donor in a cohort sampled during active COVID-19. This chain joins TRBV7-2 and TRBJ1-1; no clear D. CDR3 nucleotide sequence: TGTGCCAGCAGCCCCAGATGGAACACTGAAGCTTTCTTT. Translated, it gives CASSPRWNTEAFF.